This is a list of T cell receptor beta chains from one sample in a study of shared clonotypes between healthy human individuals. The method was immunoSEQ multiplex PCR; TCRdb's version includes in-frame clones alone and lacks a portion of them. The repertoire holds some 1.5 million clones, with around 97% as singletons. Sequencing input: naive CD4+ T cells sorted from blood. These receptors were collected from a young man in good health. Each CDR3 is given with its conserved first and last residue. Each record gives: CDR3 DNA, CDR3 protein, J gene, D gene, CDR3 length, V gene, clone size. A D gene is named only where the DNA matches it firmly. For some rows the clone size is stated as once, few or many, or as a class when expanded; others skip it.

TGTGCCAGCAGCTTAAAAAAGTCGGGACAGGGACCTGGCTACACCTTC | CASSLKKSGQGPGYTF | TRBJ1-2 | TRBD1 | 16 | TRBV7-8 | once
TGTGCCAGCTCACCACCGCGGCTAGCGGGAGGTCCAGACGGGGAGCTGTTTTTT | CASSPPRLAGGPDGELFF | TRBJ2-2 | TRBD2 | 18 | TRBV18 | -
TGCAGTGCTAGATACCCCTATGGTCAGTTCTTC | CSARYPYGQFF | TRBJ2-1 | - | 11 | TRBV20-1 | -
TGTGCCAGCAGCTCCAGGGGTGGGACAGGGGGCGGAACAGATACGCAGTATTTT | CASSSRGGTGGGTDTQYF | TRBJ2-3 | TRBD1 | 18 | TRBV11-3 | -
TGTGCCAGCAGCTGGCTGAGCTCCTACAATGAGCAGTTCTTC | CASSWLSSYNEQFF | TRBJ2-1 | - | 14 | TRBV5-8 | once
TGTGCCAGCAGCTTAGCTAGCAATCAGCCCCAGCATTTT | CASSLASNQPQHF | TRBJ1-5 | - | 13 | TRBV11-2 | -
TGTGCCAGCAGTCTGGGCGGGTCCTACAATGAGCAGTTCTTC | CASSLGGSYNEQFF | TRBJ2-1 | - | 14 | TRBV2 | -
TGTGCCAGCAGCGTACTACTAGCGAGCGATTTGCGTGAGCAGTTCTTC | CASSVLLASDLREQFF | TRBJ2-1 | TRBD2 | 16 | TRBV7-2 | -
TGTGCCTGGAGCAGGGGCCTATACAATGAGCAGTTCTTC | CAWSRGLYNEQFF | TRBJ2-1 | - | 13 | TRBV30 | -
TGTGCCAGCAGCTTAGGCCTCGTCGTGGTAGCGGGACGTCAGGGTCCCGCAGATACGCAGTATTTT | CASSLGLVVVAGRQGPADTQYF | TRBJ2-3 | TRBD2 | 22 | TRBV13 | -
TGTGCCAGTAGGAACTCAGGGGTAGGCAATCAGCCCCAGCATTTT | CASRNSGVGNQPQHF | TRBJ1-5 | - | 15 | TRBV19 | -
TGCGCCAGCAGCATTGGGGGGGCCGACAACTATGGCTACACCTTC | CASSIGGADNYGYTF | TRBJ1-2 | - | 15 | TRBV5-1 | -
TGTGCCAGCAGTACCGGACTAGCGATTACAGATACGCAGTATTTT | CASSTGLAITDTQYF | TRBJ2-3 | TRBD2 | 15 | TRBV25-1 | -
TGTGCCAGCAGCTTGGGAGACAGACAAGAGACCCAGTACTTC | CASSLGDRQETQYF | TRBJ2-5 | - | 14 | TRBV5-4 | -
TGTGCCAGCTCACCACAGACAGGGCTTTTTCTTTATTTCTATGGCTACACCTTC | CASSPQTGLFLYFYGYTF | TRBJ1-2 | TRBD1 | 18 | TRBV18 | -
TGCAGCGTAGCGGGAGGGGCCCACTCTAGCACAGATACGCAGTATTTT | CSVAGGAHSSTDTQYF | TRBJ2-3 | TRBD2 | 16 | TRBV29-1 | -
TGCGCCAGCAGCTTGATCAGTTCCTACAATGAGCAGTTCTTC | CASSLISSYNEQFF | TRBJ2-1 | - | 14 | TRBV5-1 | -
TGCGCCAGCTTCGGACAGGGGGCCAGCACTGAGCAGTTCTTC | CASFGQGASTEQFF | TRBJ2-1 | TRBD1 | 14 | TRBV5-1 | -
TGCGCCAGCAGCTTTACGTCGGGAGGCGAGCAGTACTTC | CASSFTSGGEQYF | TRBJ2-7 | TRBD2 | 13 | TRBV5-1 | -
TGTGCCAGCAGCACCGACTCTACAGGGGGCGGCTATGGCTACACCTTC | CASSTDSTGGGYGYTF | TRBJ1-2 | TRBD1 | 16 | TRBV5-4 | -
TGTGCCAGCAGCAAAATTAGAAAATCCTATGGCTACACCTTC | CASSKIRKSYGYTF | TRBJ1-2 | - | 14 | TRBV21-1 | -
TGTGCCAGCAGCTCCGGACTAGCGGGAAGATCCTACGAGCAGTACTTC | CASSSGLAGRSYEQYF | TRBJ2-7 | TRBD2 | 16 | TRBV5-6 | -
TGTGCCAGCAGCTTCGGTAGGAGCTCCTACAATGAGCAGTTCTTC | CASSFGRSSYNEQFF | TRBJ2-1 | - | 15 | TRBV5-8 | -
TGTGCCAGCAGCGTAGGGGGTTCGACAGGGGACTTC | CASSVGGSTGDF | TRBJ2-7 | TRBD1 | 12 | TRBV9 | -
TGTGCCAGCTCACCCTCTCCGTCGGTAGCCATTGGCATTCAGTACTTC | CASSPSPSVAIGIQYF | TRBJ2-4 | - | 16 | TRBV18 | -
TGTGCCAGCAGCTTAATGGGCAGCGGGAGCCGCGAGCAGTACTTC | CASSLMGSGSREQYF | TRBJ2-7 | TRBD2 | 15 | TRBV7-3 | -
TGTGCCAGCAATAGGGGTGGTTCTAACGGGGAGCTGTTTTTT | CASNRGGSNGELFF | TRBJ2-2 | - | 14 | TRBV25-1 | -
TGTGCCAGCAGCTTGCTAGCGGGAGTTACCGGGGAGCTGTTTTTT | CASSLLAGVTGELFF | TRBJ2-2 | TRBD2 | 15 | TRBV5-6 | -
TGCGCCAGCCGGCGGGAGAACACTGAAGCTTTCTTT | CASRRENTEAFF | TRBJ1-1 | - | 12 | TRBV10-2 | -
TGTGCCAGCAGTATTCTAGCGGGAGTAGGGACCGGGGAGCTGTTTTTT | CASSILAGVGTGELFF | TRBJ2-2 | TRBD2 | 16 | TRBV27 | once
TGTGCCAGCAGTTTCCATCGACAGCCCCAGCATTTT | CASSFHRQPQHF | TRBJ1-5 | - | 12 | TRBV27 | -
TGTGCCAGCTCACCAAAGGGGGCCGGCACTGAAGCTTTCTTT | CASSPKGAGTEAFF | TRBJ1-1 | TRBD1 | 14 | TRBV18 | -
TGTGCCAGCACCCTGACAGGAGGGGAGCTGTTTTTT | CASTLTGGELFF | TRBJ2-2 | - | 12 | TRBV2 | -
TGTGCCATCAGTGAGTACGGCACAGATACGCAGTATTTT | CAISEYGTDTQYF | TRBJ2-3 | - | 13 | TRBV10-3 | -
TGTGCCAGCAGCTTAGGGGGTCCGGGTCAGCCCCAGCATTTT | CASSLGGPGQPQHF | TRBJ1-5 | - | 14 | TRBV7-2 | -
TGTGCCAGCAATCGGCAGCGGGAGAATCAGCCCCAGCATTTT | CASNRQRENQPQHF | TRBJ1-5 | - | 14 | TRBV2 | -
TGTGCCTGGGGGGCCGGGACAGGGGAGAACACTGAAGCTTTCTTT | CAWGAGTGENTEAFF | TRBJ1-1 | TRBD1 | 15 | TRBV30 | -
TGTGCCAGCAGTACCCCGAGTCGAACTCAAGAGACCCAGTACTTC | CASSTPSRTQETQYF | TRBJ2-5 | - | 15 | TRBV28 | -
TGTGCCAGCAGCTTAGGTGTATTAGGAGGTGGCTACACCTTC | CASSLGVLGGGYTF | TRBJ1-2 | - | 14 | TRBV11-2 | -
TGCGCCAGCAGTGCTCCGAGCGGGAGACTTAATGAGCAGTTCTTC | CASSAPSGRLNEQFF | TRBJ2-1 | TRBD2 | 15 | TRBV10-2 | -
TGTGCCAGCAGTTTATCGCTTCATACAGGGGAAGTAAGCAATCAGCCCCAGCATTTT | CASSLSLHTGEVSNQPQHF | TRBJ1-5 | TRBD1 | 19 | TRBV27 | -
TGTGCCACCAGCAGGGGGGGGCGGTCCTCTGGGGCCAACGTCCTGACTTTC | CATSRGGRSSGANVLTF | TRBJ2-6 | - | 17 | TRBV15 | -
TGTGCCAGTAGTATCGGCCAGCCTGGACCGGAAAAACTGTTTTTT | CASSIGQPGPEKLFF | TRBJ1-4 | - | 15 | TRBV19 | -
TGTGCCAGCAGAGCAACAGGTGTTACCTATGGCTACACCTTC | CASRATGVTYGYTF | TRBJ1-2 | - | 14 | TRBV2 | -
TGTGCCAGCAGCTTACACGGGACAGGGAGTCCAGAGACCCAGTACTTC | CASSLHGTGSPETQYF | TRBJ2-5 | TRBD1 | 16 | TRBV7-3 | -
TGTGCCAGCAGTTTACAGGGGTACGAGCAGTACTTC | CASSLQGYEQYF | TRBJ2-7 | TRBD1 | 12 | TRBV2 | -
TGCGCCAGCAGCTTGGGGGGACGGGGGAATGAAAAACTGTTTTTT | CASSLGGRGNEKLFF | TRBJ1-4 | - | 15 | TRBV5-1 | -
TGTGCCAGCACCGTTCGGGGGGGAACCTACGAGCAGTACTTC | CASTVRGGTYEQYF | TRBJ2-7 | TRBD2 | 14 | TRBV7-2 | -
TGTGCCAGCAGTTCTCTAGCGGGAGGTTCGTTTACTGAGCAGTTCTTC | CASSSLAGGSFTEQFF | TRBJ2-1 | TRBD2 | 16 | TRBV28 | -